The 23 T cell receptor beta chains below were found in one sample sequenced in a study of blood T cells in healthy people across ages. A second PCR of 7 to 11 cycles used a sample-barcoded 5' primer and a J-beta primer mix. Using its own MiXCR run on the 5' RACE reads, TCRdb lists one record per CDR3 protein. The data contain 650,000 to 1,000,000 distinct CDR3 sequences, 35% to 40% of them singletons. The sequenced sample was blood. Receptor source: a man aged 18 to 30 in good health.

The CDR3 nucleotides are TGTGCCAGCAGTTCCGGACAGACATCTAGCACAGATACGCAGTATTTT. It encodes CASSSGQTSSTDTQYF. The rearrangement joins TRBV5-5 to TRBJ2-3; a possible D gene is TRBD1 (6 bases). The V and J ends lost 5 bases and 0 bases respectively, with 16 bases between them. The V gene's germline CDR1 is SGHKS and CDR2 YYEKEE (reference sequence). This CDR3 contains 16 residues.

This clonotype has a handful of counts. The chain uses TRBV7-2 and TRBJ2-1, with 9 bases that match TRBD1. The CDR3 extends over 16 amino acids. The germline V gene encodes CDR1 SGHTA and CDR2 FQGNSA. V lost 5 bases, J lost 2 bases, and 7 bases stayed unmatched. CDR3 amino acids: CASSVGTGFTYNEQFF. CDR3 in DNA: TGTGCCAGCAGCGTCGGGACAGGGTTTACCTACAATGAGCAGTTCTTC.

CDR3 nucleotide sequence: TGCGCCAGCAGCCAAGTTTGGGGCCAAGAGACCCAGTACTTC. Amino acids: CASSQVWGQETQYF. The chain links TRBV4-3 to TRBJ2-5; D call uncertain. CDR1 LGHNA and CDR2 YSLEER come from the germline V gene. V lost 1 base to trimming and J lost 1 base, with 7 bases between them. The CDR3 spans 14 residues.

The chain recombines TRBV7-2 with TRBJ2-1; TRBD2 is a possible D gene (6 bases). CDR1 and CDR2 from the germline V gene are SGHTA and FQGNSA. CDR3 length: 15 residues. The ends were cut back, 7 bases at V and 0 bases at J, with 13 bases in the middle. CDR3: CASTEGASSYNEQFF. The CDR3 DNA reads as TGTGCCAGCACGGAGGGCGCGAGCTCCTACAATGAGCAGTTCTTC.

This clonotype was seen only a few times. The chain joins TRBV9 to TRBJ1-6, with D uncertain. V dropped 2 bases and J dropped 5 bases, with 8 bases sitting between them. The germline CDR1 and CDR2 sequences are SGDLS and YYNGEE. This CDR3 comprises 14 residues. The CDR3 here is CASSVGSNNSPLHF. The CDR3, as DNA: TGTGCCAGCAGCGTGGGCAGTAATAATTCACCCCTCCACTTT.

The CDR3 sequence is CASSEFRAFNQPQHF. CDR3 in DNA: TGTGCCAGCAGTGAATTTCGGGCGTTCAATCAGCCCCAGCATTTT. The gene calls are TRBV2 and TRBJ1-5; the D is unclear. V was cut by 2 bases and J by 3 bases, with 11 bases left in between. Germline V CDR1 and CDR2: SNHLY, FYNNEI. CDR3 size: 15 residues.

This clonotype came up many times. The J gene is TRBJ2-1, the V gene TRBV7-3, with 8 positions matching TRBD2. The CDR3 loop spans 15 amino acids. The ends lost 5 bases at V and 3 bases at J; junction bases unmatched: 6. In germline, CDR1 is SGHTA, CDR2 FQGTGA. The CDR3: CASSLSGGGYNEQFF. The DNA of the CDR3 is TGTGCCAGCAGCCTATCCGGGGGGGGCTACAATGAGCAGTTCTTC.

The chain is built from TRBV6-1 and TRBJ2-7; D unresolved. V was shortened by 7 bases and J by 0 bases, with 10 bases between the two germline ends. The germline V gene has CDR1 MNHNS and CDR2 SASEGT. This CDR3 is built from 13 residues. CDR3 coding DNA: TGTGCCAGCACTCCCAGACCCTCCTACGAGCAGTACTTC. It codes for CASTPRPSYEQYF.

The V call is TRBV29-1, the J call TRBJ2-1; TRBD1 might be the D (6 bases). The germline V gene encodes CDR1 SQVTM and CDR2 ANQGSEA. The CDR3 is 13 amino acids. V was pared by 7 bases and J by 2 bases, with 12 bases between. The CDR3 nucleotides read TGCAGCGGAACAGGGAACACCTACAATGAGCAGTTCTTC. It yields the protein CSGTGNTYNEQFF.

This clonotype was seen a single time. A clone one base away is much larger, so this may be a read error. This chain links TRBV7-2 with TRBJ2-5, with D hard to call. This CDR3 spans 15 amino acids. V was shortened by 3 bases and J by 11 bases, with 22 bases between the two germline ends. CDR1 SGHTA and CDR2 FQGNSA come from the germline V gene. Written as DNA, the CDR3 is TGTGCCAGCAGCTTTGGGTGGGTTGGGTACAATGAGCAGTACTTC. The encoded protein is CASSFGWVGYNEQYF.

As concerns this clonotype: One base away lies a much larger clone, so this may be a sequencing read error. This sequence joins TRBV20-1 and TRBJ2-7; the D is unclear. Trimming left V 1 base short and J 1 base short, with 11 bases between. Germline lookup yields CDR1 DFQATT and CDR2 SNEGSKA (reference sequence). This CDR3 region has 14 residues. In DNA, the CDR3 is TGCAGTGCTAGAGTTCCTGGGCAGTCCTACGAGCAGTACTTC. As protein: CSARVPGQSYEQYF.

This clonotype was seen a handful of times. This chain links TRBV5-5 with TRBJ1-5; no firm D call. CDR3 size: 15 residues. Trimming shortened V by 1 base and J by 5 bases, and 13 bases separated the two germline ends. Germline loops: CDR1 SGHKS, CDR2 YYEKEE (reference sequence). The CDR3 DNA sequence: TGTGCCAGCAGCTTGTATTCCTCTGGGGATCAGCCCCAGCATTTT. It yields the protein CASSLYSSGDQPQHF.

The table lists this clonotype with a few counts. The chain employs TRBV7-2 and TRBJ1-2; D is uncertain. V lost 2 bases and J lost 6, with 10 bases in between. In germline, CDR1 is SGHTA, CDR2 FQGNSA. The CDR3 is 13 residues long. In DNA, the CDR3 is TGTGCCAGCAGCTTATCTGTCGCGGATGGCTACACCTTC. It codes for CASSLSVADGYTF.

This clonotype has at least ten counts. The chain combines TRBV12-3 or TRBV12-4 with TRBJ2-3, with D perhaps TRBD1 (6 bases). The CDR3 is made up of 15 amino acids. The V end was cut by 7 bases, the J end by 0 bases, with 14 bases between. This CDR3 reads CASTLTGLSTDTQYF. For the CDR3, the DNA is TGTGCCAGCACCTTGACAGGCCTCAGCACAGATACGCAGTATTTT.

This clonotype was found many times. The rearrangement links TRBV20-1 to TRBJ1-6; D is uncertain. There are 14 residues in the CDR3. Germline values: CDR1 DFQATT, CDR2 SNEGSKA (reference sequence). The V end was cut by 7 bases, the J end by 6 bases, with 16 bases between. CDR3 residues: CSGTPRVGNSPLHF. For the CDR3, the DNA is TGCAGTGGAACCCCGAGGGTTGGTAATTCACCCCTCCACTTT.

As for this clonotype: Since a much larger clone is just one base distant, this may be a read error. This chain connects TRBV5-1 to TRBJ2-3, with TRBD2 matching 9 bases. The CDR3 runs to 20 residues. The V gene's germline CDR1 is SGHRS and CDR2 YFSETQ. The CDR3 spells CASRLGLAGISTTSTDTQYF. As DNA, the CDR3 is TGCGCCAGCCGCTTGGGGCTAGCGGGGATCTCTACTACTAGCACAGATACGCAGTATTTT.

The rearrangement links TRBV6-5 to TRBJ2-1, with 8 bases lining up with TRBD1. The CDR3 totals 16 residues. Germline V gene data show CDR1 as MNHEY and CDR2 as SVGAGI. V lost 5 bases and J lost 6; bases outside the gene matches: 12. The CDR3 DNA sequence: TGTGCCAGCAGTCGGCGCCGGGACAGGAGCCTCAATGAGCAGTTCTTC. Its protein product is CASSRRRDRSLNEQFF.

CDR3 loop: CASSLGQGTLSQHF. The CDR3 DNA is TGTGCCAGCAGCTTGGGGCAGGGCACATTGTCCCAGCATTTT. V is TRBV5-6 and J is TRBJ1-5, with a tentative D call TRBD1 (5 bases). V was trimmed by 0 bases and J by 11 bases, leaving 15 bases between them. The CDR3 extends over 14 amino acids. Germline V gives CDR1 SGHDT, CDR2 YYEEEE.

This clonotype was counted once. This chain joins TRBV20-1 and TRBJ1-6; 9 bases are shared with TRBD1. J gave up 5 bases and V 2 bases, and 4 bases lay outside the gene matches. There are 15 residues in the CDR3. Germline V gene data show CDR1 as DFQATT and CDR2 as SNEGSKA (reference sequence). Here the CDR3 reads CSARSGQGNNSPLHF. In nucleotides, the CDR3 is TGCAGTGCTAGATCCGGACAGGGGAATAATTCACCCCTCCACTTT.

This clonotype has a handful of counts. This sequence joins TRBV4-1 and TRBJ2-3; perhaps TRBD1 as D (5 bases). The CDR3 is made up of 16 amino acids. Germline assignment: CDR1 MGHRA and CDR2 YSYEKL. V lost 1 base, J lost 3 bases, and 14 bases lay in between. The CDR3 loop is CASSQVNRKMTDTQYF. In nucleotides, the CDR3 is TGCGCCAGCAGCCAAGTGAACAGGAAGATGACAGATACGCAGTATTTT.

V usage is TRBV12-3 or TRBV12-4 and J usage is TRBJ1-2, with D perhaps matching TRBD1 (5 bases). The germline V and J ends were trimmed by 8 bases and 2 bases, with 15 bases remaining between them. The CDR3 spans 14 residues. The CDR3 DNA follows: TGTGCCAGCGGGTCAACCGGGGGGAACTATGGCTACACCTTC. It encodes CASGSTGGNYGYTF.

This clonotype was picked up a small number of times. The gene calls are TRBV9 and TRBJ2-3; TRBD1 is a possible D gene (5 bases). Germline CDR1 is SGDLS and CDR2 is YYNGEE. This CDR3 has 18 residues. Trimming left V 0 bases short and J 0 bases short, with 17 bases between. CDR3 sequence (DNA): TGTGCCAGCAGCGTAGTAAAGGGGAACACAGCCAGCACAGATACGCAGTATTTT. Translating it yields CASSVVKGNTASTDTQYF.

The chain links TRBV6-5 to TRBJ2-1; 7 nucleotides line up with TRBD2. J lost 6 bases, V lost 2 bases, and 1 base had no gene match. Germline CDR1 is MNHEY and CDR2 is SVGAGI. The CDR3 is 13 amino acids. The CDR3 spells CASSYRTSNEQFF. The CDR3, as DNA: TGTGCCAGCAGTTACAGGACTAGCAATGAGCAGTTCTTC.